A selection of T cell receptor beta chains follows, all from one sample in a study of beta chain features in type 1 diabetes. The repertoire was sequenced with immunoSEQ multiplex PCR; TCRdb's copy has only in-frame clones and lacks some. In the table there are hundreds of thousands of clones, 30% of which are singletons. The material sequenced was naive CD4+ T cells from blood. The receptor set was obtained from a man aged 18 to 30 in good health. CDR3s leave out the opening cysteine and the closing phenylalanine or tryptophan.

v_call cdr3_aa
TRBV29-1 SVGPMGETQETQY
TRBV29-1 SVEWEWGRSETQY
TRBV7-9 ASSLSSSSGPDTQY
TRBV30 AWSQGTHQPQH
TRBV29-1 SGIQRNQPQH
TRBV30 AWSKGLNTEAF
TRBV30 AWNGKAEAF
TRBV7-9 ASSLVTRSYNEQF
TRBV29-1 SVEVSMNTEAF
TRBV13 ASSFRGTYEQY
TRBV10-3 AISESTPHNEQF
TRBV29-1 SALAGRTYEQY
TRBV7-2 ASSAVGSYEQY
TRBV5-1 ASRDSSYNEQF
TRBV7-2 ASSLNSITGNTIY
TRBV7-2 ASSSFRGQGDHTGELF
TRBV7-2 ASSPDYYEQY
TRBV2 ASSLGIPNYGYT
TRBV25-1 ASSPRRGGPYEQY
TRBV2 AIKAGVDYEQY
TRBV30 AWTKGLSADTQY
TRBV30 AWRAGTPYEQY
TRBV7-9 ASSRRGGLTQETQY
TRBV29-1 SGNRGLNTEAF
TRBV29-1 SAGTRRGTEAF
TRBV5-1 ASSRTGQGASETQY
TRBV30 AWSGLNTDTQY
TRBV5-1 ASSLAAPYEQY
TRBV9 ASSAQGTGTNTEAF
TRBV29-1 SVEVDRGGPEAF
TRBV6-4 ASRRGSSSYNEQF
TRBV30 AWTLAGLLPTGELF
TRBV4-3 ASSQAAGIDTQY
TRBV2 ASAQTSGANEQF
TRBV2 ASTSDRASYNEQF
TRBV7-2 ASTLVGNEQF
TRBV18 ASSLSRGEQY